The next 2 T cell receptor beta chains were all read from a single sample in a study of T cells after yellow fever vaccination (dated by TCRdb to about 2019). Library prep was done by 5' RACE. Sequencing was carried out with an Illumina HiSeq 2500. TCRdb reworked the public reads: Q25 trimming with fastp, MiXCR clone assembly, productive beta chains retained. All rows with the same CDR3 protein become a single entry with the most common DNA and genes. The sample table lists 25,000 to 30,000 distinct CDR3 sequences, under 6% of them with a count of one. The ten largest clonotypes hold 35% to 50% of the sample. What the treatment or condition label conveys for this sample: live attenuated yellow fever vaccine strain. The sample here was CD8+ T cells sorted from PBMCs, taken 10 days after the yellow fever booster vaccination. These receptors were collected from a young man who received the YFV17D yellow fever vaccine.

The sample holds many counts of this clonotype. The rearrangement links TRBV6-1 to TRBJ2-3, with 11 bases lining up with TRBD2. CDR1 and CDR2 from the germline V gene are MNHNS and SASEGT. The trim removed 11 bases at V and 3 bases at J, leaving 7 bases unmatched. This CDR3 is built from 14 residues. DNA of the CDR3: TGTGCCTCGGGGGCTAGCGGGGGGACAGATACGCAGTATTTT. Protein product: CASGASGGTDTQYF.

The table lists this clonotype with many counts. The chain is built from TRBV6-1 and TRBJ2-2; D is uncertain. The CDR3 totals 16 residues. V shed 9 bases and J shed 0 bases, with 17 bases lying between them. The V gene's germline CDR1 is MNHNS and CDR2 SASEGT. The CDR3 loop is CASCPVIAANTGELFF. In nucleotides, the CDR3 is TGTGCCAGTTGCCCCGTTATCGCCGCGAACACCGGGGAGCTGTTTTTT.